Detailed here is one T cell receptor beta chain. Authors' data handling: Amplification of reference gene primers provided the estimated nucleated cell counts. The table came from immunoSEQ multiplex PCR; TCRdb's copy has only in-frame clones and leaves some out. The V and J calls and the clone size are those of that table, but D and trimming were determined from the DNA. Here the sample spans fewer than 150,000 clones, almost 80% being singletons. The CDR3 loop spans 13 amino acids. Per the germline V gene, CDR1 is SQVTM and CDR2 is ANQGSEA. The ends were cut back, 6 bases at V and 0 bases at J, with 11 bases in the middle. This entry comes from a study of blood T cell repertoires in COVID-19.

Sequencing was done on a sample of peripheral blood. The chain is built from TRBV29-1 and TRBJ2-5; TRBD1 might be the D (5 bases). This TCR was recovered from a man aged 55 to 69 who had recovered from COVID-19. The CDR3 loop reads CSVPTENQETQYF. The CDR3 DNA reads as TGCAGCGTCCCGACAGAAAACCAAGAGACCCAGTACTTC.